The present TCR beta chain was sequenced within a study of blood T cell repertoires in COVID-19. Study summary: Collection of acute and convalescent COVID-19 samples took place in the United States, Italy and Spain. PBMCs, B-cell-depleted T cells, or T cells provided the cDNA or gDNA that made up the material.

The CDR3 extends over 15 amino acids. V dropped 4 bases and J dropped 2; count of bases not matched to a gene: 4. From germline, CDR1 is SGHRS and CDR2 YFSETQ. Authors' processing steps: Using reference gene primer amplification, nucleated cell counts were estimated. The method was immunoSEQ multiplex PCR; TCRdb's version includes in-frame clones alone and lacks a portion of them. V, J and clone size are those of that table, while D and trimming were read from the DNA. The data show some 64,000 clones, approximately 80% seen once. During active infection, Seattle patients enrolled and were then monitored through disease.

This receptor was identified in a man in his 60s with COVID-19, enrolled during active disease. Sequencing was done on a sample of peripheral blood. The chain links TRBV5-1 to TRBJ2-1; 9 bases fit TRBD2. CDR3 protein: CASSVSGGTYNEQFF. The CDR3 region has the DNA TGCGCCAGCAGCGTTAGCGGGGGAACCTACAATGAGCAGTTCTTC.